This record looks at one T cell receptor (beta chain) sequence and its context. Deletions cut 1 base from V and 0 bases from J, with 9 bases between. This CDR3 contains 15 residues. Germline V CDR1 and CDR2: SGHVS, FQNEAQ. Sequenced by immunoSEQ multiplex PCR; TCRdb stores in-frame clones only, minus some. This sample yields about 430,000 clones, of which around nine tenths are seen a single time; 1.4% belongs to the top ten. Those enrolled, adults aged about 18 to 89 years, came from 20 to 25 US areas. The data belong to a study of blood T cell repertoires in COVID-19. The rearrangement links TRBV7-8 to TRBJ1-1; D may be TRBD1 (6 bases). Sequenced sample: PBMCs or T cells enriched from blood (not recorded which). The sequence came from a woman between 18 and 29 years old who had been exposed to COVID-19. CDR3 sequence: CASSLGAGVNTEAFF. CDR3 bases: TGTGCCAGCAGCTTAGGGGCAGGGGTGAACACTGAAGCTTTCTTT.